The 24 T cell receptor beta chains in this list originate from one sample, sequenced in a study of OX40 agonist ivuxolimab in advanced cancers. Here immunoSEQ multiplex PCR was the method, and the copy in TCRdb shows in-frame clones only, minus some. The sample records roughly 80,000 clones, approximately 85% being singletons. The sequenced sample was CD4+ or CD8+ T cells sorted from blood, obtained in a trial of the OX40 agonist ivuxolimab. The receptors stem from an adult with an advanced solid tumor such as melanoma, head and neck, liver or kidney cancer.

The chain uses TRBV6-5 and TRBJ1-2, with D possibly being TRBD1 (5 bases). V was pared by 6 bases and J by 6 bases, with 11 bases between. The CDR3 is 12 residues long. From germline, CDR1 is MNHEY and CDR2 SVGAGI. The CDR3 nucleotides are TGTGCCAGCAGCGCAGCGGGGCATGGCTACACCTTC. Amino acid sequence: CASSAAGHGYTF.

This chain uses TRBV19 with TRBJ2-4, with 7 nucleotides matching TRBD1. The CDR3 covers 17 residues. Per germline, CDR1 LNHDA and CDR2 SQIVND (reference sequence). Trimming removed 4 bases from V and 0 bases from J; junction bases left unmatched: 9. CDR3 DNA sequence: TGTGCCAGTAGTACGCGACAGGGCTCAATAGCCAAAAACATTCAGTACTTC. It yields the protein CASSTRQGSIAKNIQYF.

The CDR3: CASSTQTGLNYGYTF. CDR3 sequence (DNA): TGTGCCAGCAGCACCCAGACAGGCCTTAACTATGGCTACACCTTC. The chain carries TRBV28 and TRBJ1-2; tentatively, D is TRBD1 (6 bases). Trimming removed 6 bases at V and 1 base at J, with 15 bases between. This CDR3 contains 15 residues. The germline V gene has CDR1 MDHEN and CDR2 SYDVKM.

In nucleotides, the CDR3 is TGTGCCAGCAGCACCCGGACAGGGGAGAAACTGTTTTTT. It codes for CASSTRTGEKLFF. The rearrangement joins TRBV7-7 to TRBJ1-4, with TRBD1 matching 9 bases. There are 13 residues in the CDR3. Germline loops: CDR1 SSHAT, CDR2 FNYEAQ (reference sequence). V lost 5 bases, J lost 11 bases, and 6 bases stayed unmatched.

V and J are TRBV5-5 and TRBJ1-2; TRBD1 agrees at 9 bases. V was clipped by 0 bases and J by 2 bases; unmatched bases: 8. This CDR3 is 17 amino acids long. CDR1 and CDR2 (germline): SGHKS, YYEKEE (reference sequence). This chain's CDR3 is CASSLGDRVLTNYGYTF. The CDR3 DNA reads as TGTGCCAGCAGCTTGGGGGACAGGGTATTGACGAACTATGGCTACACCTTC.

This sequence joins TRBV7-2 and TRBJ2-1; D may match TRBD1 or TRBD2 (6 bases each). With 6 bases removed from V and 6 bases from J, the gap between germline ends came to 21 bases. The germline V gene has CDR1 SGHTA and CDR2 FQGNSA. This CDR3 is 16 amino acids long. This CDR3 reads CASRYPGRGRGNEQFF. DNA for the CDR3: TGTGCCAGCAGATACCCTGGTCGGGGGCGGGGCAATGAGCAGTTCTTC.

The chain uses TRBV5-1 and TRBJ2-5; TRBD2 matches at 11 bases. The CDR3 has 16 amino acids. V trimming: 2 bases; J trimming: 5 bases; junction bases outside the gene matches: 8. Germline loops: CDR1 SGHRS, CDR2 YFSETQ. The DNA of the CDR3 is TGCGCCAGCAGCTTATTAGCGGGAGGGCCGGGGGAGACCCAGTACTTC. This codes for CASSLLAGGPGETQYF.

The V gene is TRBV5-1, the J gene TRBJ2-5; D is possibly TRBD2 (5 bases). Germline V gene lookup returns CDR1 SGHRS and CDR2 YFSETQ. With 2 bases removed from V and 5 bases from J, the gap between germline ends came to 10 bases. The CDR3 loop spans 13 amino acids. The CDR3: CASSFGPGETQYF. In DNA form, the CDR3 reads TGCGCCAGCAGCTTTGGCCCGGGGGAGACCCAGTACTTC.

The chain links TRBV7-9 to TRBJ2-7; 7 nucleotides agree with TRBD1. The CDR3 is made up of 13 amino acids. CDR1 and CDR2 (germline): SEHNR, FQNEAQ (reference sequence). The trim removed 7 bases at V and 2 bases at J, leaving 5 bases unmatched. The CDR3 here is CASTRTGPYEQYF. The CDR3 DNA reads as TGTGCCAGCACACGGACAGGACCCTACGAGCAGTACTTC.

This chain links TRBV6-1 with TRBJ1-6; 10 nucleotides line up with TRBD1. Losses at the gene ends were 2 bases for V and 7 bases for J; bases not matched to a gene: 8. The CDR3 is 17 residues long. Looked up from germline, CDR1 is MNHNS and CDR2 is SASEGT. The CDR3 region is CASSENVRDRGNSPLHF. CDR3 sequence (DNA): TGTGCCAGCAGTGAAAACGTCAGGGACAGGGGAAATTCACCCCTCCACTTT.

The gene calls are TRBV7-9 and TRBJ2-1; no definite D call. V lost 5 bases to trimming and J lost 10 bases, with 18 bases between them. Germline V gene sequence: CDR1 SEHNR, CDR2 FQNEAQ (reference sequence). The CDR3 covers 14 residues. The CDR3 protein is CASSPDSLRREQFF. CDR3 DNA: TGTGCCAGCAGCCCTGATTCCTTACGTAGGGAGCAGTTCTTC.

This chain joins TRBV5-1 and TRBJ2-4, with D hard to call. The CDR3 extends over 14 amino acids. Germline values: CDR1 SGHRS, CDR2 YFSETQ. The V end was cut by 8 bases, the J end by 6 bases, with 18 bases between. The CDR3 sequence is CASPPTRRRNIQYF. As DNA, the CDR3 is TGCGCCAGTCCCCCAACAAGAAGACGAAACATTCAGTACTTC.

V gene TRBV7-2 combines with J gene TRBJ2-7; tentatively, D is TRBD1 or TRBD2 (6 bases each). Germline CDR1 is SGHTA and CDR2 is FQGNSA. V lost 1 base, J lost 12 bases, and 10 bases lay in between. The CDR3 covers 11 residues. The CDR3 DNA reads TGTGCCAGCAGCTTAGTTGGGGGGCTGTACTTC. Its protein is CASSLVGGLYF.

CDR3 sequence reads: CASSLAGQVGLTDTQYF. DNA for the CDR3: TGTGCCAGCAGCTTAGCCGGACAGGTTGGCTTAACAGATACGCAGTATTTT. This chain uses TRBV7-6 with TRBJ2-3; 7 bases fit TRBD1. Germline CDR1 is SGHVS and CDR2 is FNYEAQ. V trimming: 0 bases; J trimming: 3 bases; junction bases outside the gene matches: 9. The CDR3 loop spans 17 amino acids.

V gene TRBV15 combines with J gene TRBJ1-5; D is perhaps TRBD1 (5 bases). The germline V and J ends were trimmed by 0 bases and 4 bases, with 10 bases remaining between them. Germline V lookup: CDR1 LNHNV, CDR2 YYDKDF (reference sequence). The CDR3 consists of 15 residues. CDR3 coding DNA: TGTGCCACCAGCAGAGAAAGACAGATAAATCAGCCCCAGCATTTT. It is translated as CATSRERQINQPQHF.

The chain couples TRBV27 to TRBJ1-4; a possible D gene is TRBD1 (5 bases). Germline V lookup: CDR1 MNHEY, CDR2 SMNVEV (reference sequence). V dropped 8 bases and J dropped 8 bases, with 15 bases sitting between them. CDR3 length equals 13 residues. CDR3 in DNA: TGTGCCAGCTCCCAAGAGGGGCGCGAAAAACTGTTTTTT. As protein: CASSQEGREKLFF. Drawing the rest from reference TRBV27 and TRBJ1-4, the complete variable domain is EAQVTQNPRYLITVTGKKLTVTCSQNMNHEYMSWYRQDPGLGLRQIYYSMNVEVTDKGDVPEGYKVSRKEKRNFPLILESPSPNQTSLYFCASSQEGREKLFFGSGTQLSVL.

J is TRBJ2-1 and V is TRBV19, with 8 bases matching TRBD2. Losses at the gene ends were 0 bases for V and 9 bases for J; bases not matched to a gene: 7. In germline, CDR1 is LNHDA, CDR2 SQIVND (reference sequence). CDR3 length: 15 residues. CDR3 bases: TGTGCCAGTAGTATAGAGGGACTAGGGTTGGGTGAGCAGTTCTTC. Amino acid sequence: CASSIEGLGLGEQFF.

The chain uses TRBV5-1 and TRBJ1-3; TRBD1 is a possible D gene (5 bases). CDR3 length equals 18 residues. Per germline, CDR1 SGHRS and CDR2 YFSETQ. Trimming removed 4 bases from V and 0 bases from J, with 20 bases in between. Here the CDR3 DNA reads TGCGCCAGCAGCCCGACCACTATTGACAGTCCCTCTGGAAACACCATATATTTT. It codes for CASSPTTIDSPSGNTIYF. Looking up the rest from reference TRBV5-1 and TRBJ1-3 gives the full variable domain: KAGVTQTPRYLIKTRGQQVTLSCSPISGHRSVSWYQQTPGQGLQFLFEYFSETQRNKGNFPGRFSGRQFSNSRSEMNVSTLELGDSALYLCASSPTTIDSPSGNTIYFGEGSWLTVV.

The J gene is TRBJ2-5, the V gene TRBV2; D not resolved. V lost 2 bases and J 2 bases, leaving 6 bases between the germline ends. The CDR3 runs to 13 residues. Looked up from germline, CDR1 is SNHLY and CDR2 is FYNNEI. CDR3 sequence: CASSENRQETQYF. In DNA form, the CDR3 reads TGTGCCAGCAGTGAAAACCGGCAAGAGACCCAGTACTTC. Variable domain in full (rest from reference TRBV2 and TRBJ2-5): EPEVTQTPSHQVTQMGQEVILRCVPISNHLYFYWYRQILGQKVEFLVSFYNNEISEKSEIFDDQFSVERPDGSNFTLKIRSTKLEDSAMYFCASSENRQETQYFGPGTRLLVL.

For this clone: This same CDR3 is encoded by further DNA sequences in the sample. The rearrangement uses TRBV18 and TRBJ2-7, with 11 bases fitting TRBD2. CDR3 length: 14 amino acids. Germline trimming cut 6 bases from V and 3 bases from J; bases unmatched to any gene: 4. Germline CDR1 is KGHSH and CDR2 is LQKENI. The CDR3 sequence is CASSPTSGSYEQYF. The CDR3 DNA follows: TGTGCCAGCTCGCCTACTAGCGGGAGCTACGAGCAGTACTTC.

This rearrangement joins TRBV5-1 to TRBJ2-3, with D possibly being TRBD2 (5 bases). Looked up from germline, CDR1 is SGHRS and CDR2 is YFSETQ. The CDR3 totals 12 residues. Between the trimmed V and J ends, which lost 4 bases and 6 bases, there was a span of 9 bases. CDR3 protein: CASSPPGDTQYF. As DNA, the CDR3 is TGCGCCAGCAGCCCCCCGGGGGATACGCAGTATTTT.

The chain employs TRBV12-5 and TRBJ2-2; unclear D gene. V dropped 6 bases and J dropped 3 bases, with 5 bases sitting between them. Per the germline V gene, CDR1 is LGHNT and CDR2 is FRNRAP. The CDR3 covers 12 residues. CDR3 protein: CASGIDTGELFF. CDR3 in DNA: TGTGCTAGTGGAATAGACACCGGGGAGCTGTTTTTT.

The chain links TRBV14 to TRBJ1-1, with D unresolved. Germline lookup yields CDR1 SGHDN and CDR2 FVKESK. This CDR3 is 14 amino acids long. V lost 0 bases to trimming and J lost 11 bases, with 16 bases between them. CDR3 nucleotides: TGTGCCAGCAGCCAAGATCTTGGGCGGATTCCGGCTTTCTTT. Amino acids: CASSQDLGRIPAFF.

Details on this clone: Distinct nucleotide sequences in the sample also encode this CDR3. This chain connects TRBV7-3 to TRBJ2-3; 7 nucleotides match TRBD2. Germline CDR1 SGHTA, CDR2 FQGTGA. V dropped 3 bases and J dropped 3; count of bases not matched to a gene: 3. The CDR3 spans 14 residues. The CDR3 coding sequence is TGTGCCAGCAGCTTTCGCGGGAGTACAGATACGCAGTATTTT. Amino acids: CASSFRGSTDTQYF.